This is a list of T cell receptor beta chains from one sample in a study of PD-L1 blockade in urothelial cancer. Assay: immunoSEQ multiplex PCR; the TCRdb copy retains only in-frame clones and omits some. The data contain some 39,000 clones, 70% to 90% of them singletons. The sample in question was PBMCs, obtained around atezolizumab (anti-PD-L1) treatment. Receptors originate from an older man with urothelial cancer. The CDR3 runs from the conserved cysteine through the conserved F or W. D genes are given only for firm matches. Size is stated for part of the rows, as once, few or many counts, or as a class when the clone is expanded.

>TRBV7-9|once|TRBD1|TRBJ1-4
TGTGCCAGCAGCTTTCCGACAGGGGAAAATGAAAAACTGTTTTTT
CASSFPTGENEKLFF
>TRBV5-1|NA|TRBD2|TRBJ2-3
TGCGCCAGCAGCCCCGGTGAGAGCGGGGAGTCCACAGATACGCAGTATTTT
CASSPGESGESTDTQYF
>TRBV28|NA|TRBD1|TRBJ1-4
TGTGCCAGCAGGATGGGACAGGGTCCTAATGAAAAACTGTTTTTT
CASRMGQGPNEKLFF
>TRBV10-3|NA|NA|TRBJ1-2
TGTGCCATCAGCCCAGCCTCCGGTCGGGGGTATGGCTACACCTTC
CAISPASGRGYGYTF
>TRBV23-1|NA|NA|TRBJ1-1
TGCGCCAGCATCGGGGGGTACACTGAAGCTTTCTTT
CASIGGYTEAFF
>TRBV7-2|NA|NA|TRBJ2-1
TGTGCCAGCAGCTTAGCGCTAACGGGAGCACTACAGTTCTTC
CASSLALTGALQFF
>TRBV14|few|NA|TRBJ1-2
TGTGCCAGCAGCCAGGGGCGTCTGGGCTATGGCTACACCTTC
CASSQGRLGYGYTF
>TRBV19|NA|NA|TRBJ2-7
TGTGCCAGTAGCCCCCAGCGTTCTCCCTCCTACGAGCAGTACTTC
CASSPQRSPSYEQYF
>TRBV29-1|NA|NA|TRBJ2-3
TGCAGCGTTGTGCCAGAATCTAGCACAGATACGCAGTATTTT
CSVVPESSTDTQYF
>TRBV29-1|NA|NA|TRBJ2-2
TGCAGCGTCGGCGGAGATACGAACACCGGGGAGCTGTTTTTT
CSVGGDTNTGELFF
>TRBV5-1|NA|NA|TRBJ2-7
TGCGCCAGCAGCTTGCAGGGCAACTACGAGCAGTACTTC
CASSLQGNYEQYF
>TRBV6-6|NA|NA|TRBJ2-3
TGTGCCAGCAGTTACGTCATCACAGATACGCAGTATTTT
CASSYVITDTQYF
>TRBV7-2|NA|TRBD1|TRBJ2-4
TGTGCCAGCAGCCCCCGGGACAGGGTGAACATTCAGTACTTC
CASSPRDRVNIQYF
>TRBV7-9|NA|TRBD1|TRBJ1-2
TGTGCCAGCAGCTTAGATACCGGACAGGGGCCCTATGGCTACACCTTC
CASSLDTGQGPYGYTF
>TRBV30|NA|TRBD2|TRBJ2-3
TGTGCCTGGAGTGGACTAGCGGCCACAGATACGCAGTATTTT
CAWSGLAATDTQYF
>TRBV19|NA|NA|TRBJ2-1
TGTGCCAGTAGTATAGCGGGGGATCTGCAGTTCTTC
CASSIAGDLQFF
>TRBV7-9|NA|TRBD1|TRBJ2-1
TGTGCCAGCAGCTACACAGGGGGCTTCACTCAGTTCTTC
CASSYTGGFTQFF
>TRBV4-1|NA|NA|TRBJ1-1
TGCGCCAGCAGCCAAGTGGGGGGGATGAACACTGAAGCTTTCTTT
CASSQVGGMNTEAFF